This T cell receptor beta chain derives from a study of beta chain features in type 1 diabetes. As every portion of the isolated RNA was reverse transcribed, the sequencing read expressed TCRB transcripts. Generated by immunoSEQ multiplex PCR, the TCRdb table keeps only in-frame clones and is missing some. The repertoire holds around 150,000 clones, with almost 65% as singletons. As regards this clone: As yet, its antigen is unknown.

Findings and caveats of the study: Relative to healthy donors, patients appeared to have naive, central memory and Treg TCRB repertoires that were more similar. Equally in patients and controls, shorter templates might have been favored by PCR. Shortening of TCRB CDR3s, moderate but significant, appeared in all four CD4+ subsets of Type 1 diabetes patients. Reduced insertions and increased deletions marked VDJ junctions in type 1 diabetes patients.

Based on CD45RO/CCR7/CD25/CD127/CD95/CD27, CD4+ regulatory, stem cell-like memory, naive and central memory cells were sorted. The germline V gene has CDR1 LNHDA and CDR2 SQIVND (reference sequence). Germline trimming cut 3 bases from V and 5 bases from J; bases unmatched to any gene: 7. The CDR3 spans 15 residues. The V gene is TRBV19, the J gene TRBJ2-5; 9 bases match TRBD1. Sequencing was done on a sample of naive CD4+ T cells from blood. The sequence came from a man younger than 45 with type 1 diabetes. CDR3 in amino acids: CASSIRDREWETQYF. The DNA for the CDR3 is TGTGCCAGTAGTATCCGGGACAGGGAATGGGAGACCCAGTACTTC.